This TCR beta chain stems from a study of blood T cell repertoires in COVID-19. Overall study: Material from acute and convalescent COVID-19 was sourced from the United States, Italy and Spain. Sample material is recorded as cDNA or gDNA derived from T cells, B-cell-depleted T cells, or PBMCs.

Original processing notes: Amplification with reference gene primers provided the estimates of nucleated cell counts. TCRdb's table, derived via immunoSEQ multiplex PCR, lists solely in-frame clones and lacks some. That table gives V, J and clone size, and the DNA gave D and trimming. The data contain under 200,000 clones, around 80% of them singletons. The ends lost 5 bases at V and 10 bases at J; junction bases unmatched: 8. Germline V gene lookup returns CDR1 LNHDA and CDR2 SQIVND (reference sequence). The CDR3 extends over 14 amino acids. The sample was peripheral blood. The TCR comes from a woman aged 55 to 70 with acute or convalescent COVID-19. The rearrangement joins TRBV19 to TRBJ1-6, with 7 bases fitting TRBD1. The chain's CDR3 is CASSVQGVSSPLHF. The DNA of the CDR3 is TGTGCCAGTAGTGTCCAGGGGGTTAGCTCACCCCTCCACTTT.